This T cell receptor beta chain was obtained from a study of T cell repertoires in cytomegalovirus infection. General study points: Frequencies of public TCR beta families were cumulated, and this identified carriers of CMV plus the relevant HLA.

TCRdb re-called the reads with MiXCR, one entry per CDR3 protein. The sample consists of 800,000 to 950,000 distinct CDR3 sequences, about 31% of them appearing once. This clonotype was picked up one time. Its antigen is undetermined. The J segment lost 6 bases and the V segment lost 5 bases, leaving 7 bases of the junction unmatched. The CDR3 runs to 14 residues. Germline CDR1 is MNHEY and CDR2 is SMNVEV (reference sequence). V is TRBV27 and J is TRBJ2-1; 7 bases match TRBD2. This clonotype was sampled from a human donor in good health (CMV status not recorded). Some clones in this sample may be carry-over from other donors' samples. The material sequenced was cultured CD8+ T cells from PBMCs, taken from culture after CMV antigen stimulation. The CDR3: CASSRLAAINEQFF. The CDR3 DNA is TGTGCCAGCAGTCGCCTAGCGGCAATCAATGAGCAGTTCTTC.